This T cell receptor beta chain derives from a study of T cell responses to AZD1222 COVID-19 vaccine. Study outcomes and limitations: Nearly half of spike-specific TCRs reportedly go after variant regions that carry no mutations. Increased Spike-specific TCR breadth and depth were observed after two AZD1222 doses. Possibly, clonal diversity was underestimated; donors were largely white British and included more females.

Germline V CDR1 and CDR2: MNHEY, SVGAGI. V was trimmed by 4 bases and J by 3 bases, leaving 13 bases between them. The CDR3 runs 16 residues. Clones were sequenced by immunoSEQ multiplex PCR, and TCRdb holds only the in-frame ones, with some missing. The sample comprises fewer than 55,000 clones, 90% of which are singletons, and approximately 40% rests with the top ten. For this clone: Its antigen is not identified.

Combined were second doses at about 4 or about 12 weeks. The sequencing used peripheral blood, collected 28 days after the second AZD1222 dose. This chain uses TRBV6-5 with TRBJ2-6, with D perhaps matching TRBD2 (6 bases). This clonotype was sampled from an adult who received the AZD1222 COVID-19 vaccine. As DNA, the CDR3 is TGTGCCAGCAGTTCGAGTCTGGGAGGTGGGGCCAACGTCCTGACTTTC. It yields the protein CASSSSLGGGANVLTF.